A selection of T cell receptor beta chains follows, all from one sample in a study of T-cell reconstitution after alpha-beta-depleted transplantation in children. One entry per CDR3 protein results from TCRdb running MiXCR on the PCR reads. The table shows approximately 270,000 distinct CDR3 sequences, with 9.9% occurring only once. Material: PBMCs from the stem cell graft donor, obtained from the stem cell graft. The receptors were sampled from a human donor who donated a stem cell graft to a child with SCID. Each CDR3 is given with its conserved first and last residue. Each record gives: clone size, V gene, D gene, J gene, CDR3 DNA, CDR3 protein. D genes are given only for firm matches. Not every row has a clone size; where given, it reads once, few, many or a size class.

>-|TRBV5-1|TRBD1|TRBJ2-1
TGCGCCAGCGCGGACAGGGGTATCAGTGAGCAGTTCTTC
CASADRGISEQFF
>few|TRBV6-6|-|TRBJ1-1
TGTGCCAGCAGTTACGTCAGCACTGAAGCTTTCTTT
CASSYVSTEAFF
>many|TRBV20-1|-|TRBJ2-7
TGCAGTGCTAGCCCGGGGGATACTACCTACGAGCAGTACTTC
CSASPGDTTYEQYF
>-|TRBV7-8|-|TRBJ2-7
TGTGCCAGCAGCTCCCGGGACACAGCCTACGAGCAGTACTTC
CASSSRDTAYEQYF
>-|TRBV12-3/TRBV12-4|TRBD2|TRBJ2-3
TGTGCCAGCAGTTTAAGGACTAGCGGAGCCCGTGATACGCAGTATTTT
CASSLRTSGARDTQYF
>-|TRBV5-5|-|TRBJ1-1
TGTGCCAGCAGCTTGGGGCATATGAACACTGAAGCTTTCTTT
CASSLGHMNTEAFF
>many|TRBV5-1|TRBD1|TRBJ1-1
TGCGCCAGCAGCGGGACAGCGAACACGAACACTGAAGCTTTCTTT
CASSGTANTNTEAFF
>many|TRBV3-1|-|TRBJ1-6
TGTGCCAGCAGCCAAGATTTATCGGGAGCTGCACCCCTCCACTTT
CASSQDLSGAAPLHF
>-|TRBV12-3/TRBV12-4|TRBD2|TRBJ2-5
TGTGCCAGCAGATCCCTTCGCCGGGGGGGCCAAGAGACCCAGTACTTC
CASRSLRRGGQETQYF
>few|TRBV7-2|-|TRBJ2-7
TGTGCCAGCAGACTAGGGGATTCGCCAATCTACGAGCAGTACTTC
CASRLGDSPIYEQYF
>many|TRBV5-1|TRBD1|TRBJ2-7
TGCGCCAGCAGCTTGGTTGGCAGGGGGCTGGACGAGCAGTACTTC
CASSLVGRGLDEQYF
>-|TRBV20-1|TRBD1|TRBJ2-7
TGCAGTGCCCGGGACAGGCCTAACTACGAGCAGTACTTC
CSARDRPNYEQYF
>-|TRBV7-9|-|TRBJ2-3
TGTGCCAGCAGCAACGGAGCGGGCACAGATACGCAGTATTTT
CASSNGAGTDTQYF
>few|TRBV20-1|TRBD1|TRBJ2-5
TGCAGTGCTATCCCCCGGACAGGCCAAGAGACCCAGTACTTC
CSAIPRTGQETQYF
>many|TRBV7-3|-|TRBJ2-7
TGTGCCAGCAGCTTAACACCCACAGGCTTAAACGAGCAGTACTTC
CASSLTPTGLNEQYF
>-|TRBV5-1|TRBD2|TRBJ2-1
TGCGCCAGCAGCTTCGGGGCGGGGGGGCCTTCCAATGAGCAGTTCTTC
CASSFGAGGPSNEQFF
>-|TRBV27|-|TRBJ2-1
TGTGCCAGCACCGGACAGCATAAAGGCAATGAGCAGTTCTTC
CASTGQHKGNEQFF
>-|TRBV10-2|-|TRBJ2-2
TGCGCCAGCAGTGAAACTCTTAGCCCCGGGGAGCTGTTTTTT
CASSETLSPGELFF
>-|TRBV12-3/TRBV12-4|-|TRBJ2-7
TGTGCCAGCAGTCGGACGGGACGGGGAGCCTACGAGCAGTACTTC
CASSRTGRGAYEQYF
>-|TRBV10-3|-|TRBJ1-2
TGTGCCATCAGTGAGAGCGGGGTGGGCTATGGCTACACCTTC
CAISESGVGYGYTF
>-|TRBV5-1|-|TRBJ2-3
TGCGCCAGCAGGCCACAGGGAACAGATACGCAGTATTTT
CASRPQGTDTQYF
>few|TRBV20-1|TRBD2|TRBJ2-2
TGCAGTGCTAGGGGACTAGCGGACAACACCGGGGAGCTGTTTTTT
CSARGLADNTGELFF
>few|TRBV6-1|TRBD1|TRBJ2-7
TGTGCCAGCAGTCGGACAGGGGACTACGAGCAGTACTTC
CASSRTGDYEQYF
>-|TRBV4-1|TRBD1|TRBJ2-3
TGCGCCAGCAGCCATGCCCGTGAAGGGGGCTTTCGAGATACGCAGTATTTT
CASSHAREGGFRDTQYF
>many|TRBV10-3|-|TRBJ2-1
TGTGCCATCAGCAACAGTGTCGAGGAGCAGTTCTTC
CAISNSVEEQFF
>few|TRBV10-3|-|TRBJ2-7
TGTGCCATCAGTGAGGCTGGACAGCTCGCCGAGCAGTACTTC
CAISEAGQLAEQYF